The sequence of this T cell receptor beta chain was determined in a study of read filtering for tumor transcriptome and immune sequencing. Study in general: Mean patient age was approximately 66 years, range roughly 45 to 85; 17 to 20 male, around 15 female. Per sample, TCR-region reads ranged about 3.5 to 11 million by IR-seq, 85 to 1273 by RNA-seq. After DNase treatment, RNA was made into whole-transcriptome libraries.

Study conclusions and caveats: Without single-read clonotypes, shared clonotype proportions correlated more between IR-seq and RNA-seq.

This library used around 0.4 ug RNA and molecular barcoded adaptors spanning alpha/delta and beta/gamma chains. TCRdb itself ran the reads through MiXCR, one entry per CDR3 protein. The profile covers 39,000 or so distinct CDR3 sequences, with over 10% appearing a single time and about 29% taken by the ten largest. About this clonotype itself: Its antigen is unknown.

The CDR3 length is 15 residues. Germline lookup yields CDR1 MNHNY and CDR2 SVGAGI (reference sequence). The trim removed 2 bases at V and 2 bases at J, leaving 5 bases unmatched. This TCR derives from a donor aged 40 or older with multiple myeloma. The sample comprised a population of CD138-negative cells sorted from bone marrow. The rearrangement joins TRBV6-6 to TRBJ2-7, with TRBD1 matching over 8 bases. The CDR3 protein is CASSYPDRGAYEQYF. Written as DNA, the CDR3 is TGTGCCAGCAGTTACCCCGACAGGGGAGCCTACGAGCAGTACTTC.